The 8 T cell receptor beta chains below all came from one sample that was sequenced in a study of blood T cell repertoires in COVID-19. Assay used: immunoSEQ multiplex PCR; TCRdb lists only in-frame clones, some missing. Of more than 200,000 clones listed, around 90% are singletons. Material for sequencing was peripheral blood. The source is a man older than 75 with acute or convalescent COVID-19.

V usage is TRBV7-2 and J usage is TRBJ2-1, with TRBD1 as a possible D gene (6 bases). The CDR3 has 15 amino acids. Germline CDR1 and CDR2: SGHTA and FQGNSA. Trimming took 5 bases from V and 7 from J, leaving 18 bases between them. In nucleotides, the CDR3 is TGTGCCAGCAGCCACCGGGACACCTCGATTAATGAGCAGTTCTTC. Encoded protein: CASSHRDTSINEQFF.

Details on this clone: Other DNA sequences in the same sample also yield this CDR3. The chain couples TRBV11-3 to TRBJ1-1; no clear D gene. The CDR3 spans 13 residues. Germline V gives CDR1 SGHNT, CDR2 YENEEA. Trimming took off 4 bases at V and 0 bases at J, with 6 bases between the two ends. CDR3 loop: CASSSGLNTEAFF. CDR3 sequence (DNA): TGTGCCAGCAGCTCGGGTTTGAACACTGAAGCTTTCTTT.

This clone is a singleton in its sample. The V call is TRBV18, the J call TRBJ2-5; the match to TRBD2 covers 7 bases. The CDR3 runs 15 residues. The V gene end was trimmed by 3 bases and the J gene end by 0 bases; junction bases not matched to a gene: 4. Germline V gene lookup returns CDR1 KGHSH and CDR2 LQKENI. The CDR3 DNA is TGTGCCAGCTCACCTCTAGCGGCAGACCAAGAGACCCAGTACTTC. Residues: CASSPLAADQETQYF.

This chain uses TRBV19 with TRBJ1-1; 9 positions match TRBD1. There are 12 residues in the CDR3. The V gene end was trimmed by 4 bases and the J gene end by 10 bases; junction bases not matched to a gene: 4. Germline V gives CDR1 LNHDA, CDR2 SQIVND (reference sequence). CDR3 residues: CASSKQGARAFF. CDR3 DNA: TGTGCCAGTAGTAAACAGGGGGCGCGAGCTTTCTTT.

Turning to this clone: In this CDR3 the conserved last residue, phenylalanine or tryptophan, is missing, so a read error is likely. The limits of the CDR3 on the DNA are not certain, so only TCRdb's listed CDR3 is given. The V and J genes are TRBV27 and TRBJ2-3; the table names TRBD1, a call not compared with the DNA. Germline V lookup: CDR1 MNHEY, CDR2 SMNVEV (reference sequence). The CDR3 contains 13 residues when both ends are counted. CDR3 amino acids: CASSLGGQGALAL.

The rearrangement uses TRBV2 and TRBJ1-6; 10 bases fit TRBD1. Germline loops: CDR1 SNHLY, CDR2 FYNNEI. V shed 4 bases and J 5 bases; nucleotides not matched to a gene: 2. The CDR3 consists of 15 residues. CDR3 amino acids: CASSVGQGDNSPLHF. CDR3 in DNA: TGTGCCAGCAGTGTAGGACAGGGGGATAATTCACCCCTCCACTTT.

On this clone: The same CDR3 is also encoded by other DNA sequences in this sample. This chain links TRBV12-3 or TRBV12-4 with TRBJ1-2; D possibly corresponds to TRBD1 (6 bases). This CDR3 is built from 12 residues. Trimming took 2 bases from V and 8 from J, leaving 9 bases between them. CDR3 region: CASSLTGIGYTF. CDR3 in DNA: TGTGCCAGCAGTTTAACAGGGATAGGCTACACCTTC.

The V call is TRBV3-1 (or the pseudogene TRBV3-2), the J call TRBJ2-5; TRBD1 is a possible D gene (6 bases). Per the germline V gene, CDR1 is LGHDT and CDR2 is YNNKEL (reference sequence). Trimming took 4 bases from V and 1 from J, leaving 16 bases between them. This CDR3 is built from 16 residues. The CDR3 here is CASSLGQTRIQETQYF. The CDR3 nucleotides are TGTGCCAGCAGCCTCGGACAGACAAGAATCCAAGAGACCCAGTACTTC.